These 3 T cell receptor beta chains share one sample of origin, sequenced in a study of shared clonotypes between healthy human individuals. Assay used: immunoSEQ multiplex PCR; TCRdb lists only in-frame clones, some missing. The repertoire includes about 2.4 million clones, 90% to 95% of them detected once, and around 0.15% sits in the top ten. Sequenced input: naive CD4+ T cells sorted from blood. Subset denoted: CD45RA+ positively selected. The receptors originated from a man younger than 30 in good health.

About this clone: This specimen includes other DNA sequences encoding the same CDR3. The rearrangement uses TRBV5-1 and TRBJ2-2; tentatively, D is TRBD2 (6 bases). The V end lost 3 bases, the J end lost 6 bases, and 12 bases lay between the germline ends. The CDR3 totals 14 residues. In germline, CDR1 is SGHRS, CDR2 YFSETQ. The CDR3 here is CASSSGLEAGELFF. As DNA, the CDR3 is TGCGCCAGCAGCTCGGGACTCGAGGCCGGGGAGCTGTTTTTT.

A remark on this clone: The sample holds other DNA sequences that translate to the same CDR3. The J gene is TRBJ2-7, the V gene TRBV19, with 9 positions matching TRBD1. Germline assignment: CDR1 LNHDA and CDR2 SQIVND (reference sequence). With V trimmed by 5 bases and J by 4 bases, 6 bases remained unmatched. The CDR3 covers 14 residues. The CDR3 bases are TGTGCCAGTAGTCCGGGACAGGGACCTTACGAGCAGTACTTC. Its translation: CASSPGQGPYEQYF.

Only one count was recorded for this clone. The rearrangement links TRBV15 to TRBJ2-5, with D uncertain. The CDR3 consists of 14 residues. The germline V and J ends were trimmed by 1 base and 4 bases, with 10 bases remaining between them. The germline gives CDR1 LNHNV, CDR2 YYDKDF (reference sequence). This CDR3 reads CATSRGASGETQYF. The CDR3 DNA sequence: TGTGCCACCAGCAGAGGGGCTAGTGGAGAGACCCAGTACTTC. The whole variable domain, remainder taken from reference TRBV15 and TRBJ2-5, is DAMVIQNPRYQVTQFGKPVTLSCSQTLNHNVMYWYQQKSSQAPKLLFHYYDKDFNNEADTPDNFQSRRPNTSFCFLDIRSPGLGDTAMYLCATSRGASGETQYFGPGTRLLVL.